A selection of T cell receptor beta chains follows, all from one sample in a study of cytomegalovirus exposure and HLA in healthy donors. Method: immunoSEQ multiplex PCR; TCRdb's copy keeps in-frame clones and lacks some. The sample records 140,000 or so clones, 87% being singletons. Sequencing was carried out using PBMCs. These receptors came from a man aged 18 to 35 in good health and CMV-seropositive. The CDR3 runs from the conserved cysteine through the conserved F or W. Each record gives: D gene, clone size, V gene, CDR3 length, J gene, CDR3 protein, CDR3 DNA. D genes are given only for firm matches. Only some rows state a clone size, as once, few, many or a class for expanded clones.

D gene: NA; clone size: NA; V gene: TRBV4-2; CDR3 length: 15; J gene: TRBJ2-3; CDR3 protein: CASSQERTLQDTQYF; CDR3 DNA: TGTGCCAGCAGCCAAGAACGGACTCTACAGGATACGCAGTATTTT
D gene: NA; clone size: NA; V gene: TRBV19; CDR3 length: 16; J gene: TRBJ1-6; CDR3 protein: CASSMTPRTDNSPLHF; CDR3 DNA: TGTGCCAGTAGTATGACCCCTAGGACAGACAATTCACCCCTCCACTTT
D gene: TRBD2; clone size: NA; V gene: TRBV13; CDR3 length: 20; J gene: TRBJ2-3; CDR3 protein: CASSRNRDRGLAGEKDTQYF; CDR3 DNA: TGTGCCAGCAGCCGGAACCGGGACCGAGGACTAGCGGGAGAAAAAGATACGCAGTATTTT
D gene: NA; clone size: once; V gene: TRBV19; CDR3 length: 17; J gene: TRBJ1-5; CDR3 protein: CASSMRTHLQENQPQHF; CDR3 DNA: TGTGCCAGTAGTATGAGGACACATCTCCAGGAGAATCAGCCCCAGCATTTT
D gene: TRBD2; clone size: once; V gene: TRBV19; CDR3 length: 16; J gene: TRBJ2-6; CDR3 protein: CASSIPGGAGANVLTF; CDR3 DNA: TGTGCCAGTAGTATCCCGGGAGGGGCTGGGGCCAACGTCCTGACTTTC
D gene: TRBD2; clone size: many; V gene: TRBV10-3; CDR3 length: 16; J gene: TRBJ2-7; CDR3 protein: CAISDARASGDYEQYF; CDR3 DNA: TGTGCCATCAGTGACGCCCGGGCTAGCGGGGACTACGAGCAGTACTTC
D gene: TRBD2; clone size: NA; V gene: TRBV12-5; CDR3 length: 17; J gene: TRBJ2-7; CDR3 protein: CASGLVLAREASYEQYF; CDR3 DNA: TGTGCTAGTGGTTTGGTACTTGCTCGGGAGGCTTCCTACGAGCAGTACTTC
D gene: NA; clone size: NA; V gene: TRBV10-1; CDR3 length: 14; J gene: TRBJ2-7; CDR3 protein: CASSPRDKLYEQYF; CDR3 DNA: TGCGCCAGCAGTCCCCGGGACAAGTTATACGAGCAGTACTTC
D gene: NA; clone size: NA; V gene: TRBV7-8; CDR3 length: 13; J gene: TRBJ2-2; CDR3 protein: CASSPTSRGELFF; CDR3 DNA: TGTGCCAGCAGCCCAACTAGTAGGGGGGAGCTGTTTTTT
D gene: TRBD1; clone size: NA; V gene: TRBV6-5; CDR3 length: 16; J gene: TRBJ1-2; CDR3 protein: CASSSRRGRNHYGYTF; CDR3 DNA: TGTGCCAGCAGTTCTCGCAGGGGGCGGAACCACTATGGCTACACCTTC
D gene: TRBD1; clone size: NA; V gene: TRBV5-1; CDR3 length: 17; J gene: TRBJ2-2; CDR3 protein: CASTEPLGGAGTGELFF; CDR3 DNA: TGCGCCAGCACTGAGCCGCTAGGGGGCGCGGGCACCGGGGAGCTGTTTTTT
D gene: TRBD1; clone size: NA; V gene: TRBV13; CDR3 length: 13; J gene: TRBJ2-7; CDR3 protein: CASSSTGAYEQYF; CDR3 DNA: TGTGCCAGCAGCTCGACAGGGGCCTACGAGCAGTACTTC
D gene: NA; clone size: NA; V gene: TRBV6-6; CDR3 length: 14; J gene: TRBJ2-7; CDR3 protein: CASSIATEPERQYF; CDR3 DNA: TGTGCCAGCAGTATAGCGACGGAGCCCGAGAGGCAGTACTTC
D gene: NA; clone size: NA; V gene: TRBV11-2; CDR3 length: 13; J gene: TRBJ1-2; CDR3 protein: CASSPRGSHGYTF; CDR3 DNA: TGTGCCAGCAGCCCTCGGGGGAGCCATGGCTACACCTTC
D gene: TRBD2; clone size: NA; V gene: TRBV4-1; CDR3 length: 15; J gene: TRBJ2-1; CDR3 protein: CASSLSGGGYNEQFF; CDR3 DNA: TGCGCCAGCAGCCTAAGCGGGGGTGGCTACAATGAGCAGTTCTTC
D gene: TRBD1; clone size: few; V gene: TRBV10-3; CDR3 length: 12; J gene: TRBJ1-2; CDR3 protein: CATKGQSYGYTF; CDR3 DNA: TGTGCCACCAAGGGACAGTCCTATGGCTACACCTTC
D gene: NA; clone size: NA; V gene: TRBV6-5; CDR3 length: 16; J gene: TRBJ1-4; CDR3 protein: CASSYSSLKTNEKLFF; CDR3 DNA: TGTGCCAGCAGTTACTCGTCCCTTAAAACTAATGAAAAACTGTTTTTT
D gene: TRBD1; clone size: NA; V gene: TRBV5-6; CDR3 length: 15; J gene: TRBJ1-4; CDR3 protein: CASSLAGTGYEKLFF; CDR3 DNA: TGTGCCAGCAGCTTAGCCGGGACAGGGTATGAAAAACTGTTTTTT
D gene: TRBD2; clone size: NA; V gene: TRBV7-9; CDR3 length: 15; J gene: TRBJ2-1; CDR3 protein: CASSPAGGSYNEQFF; CDR3 DNA: TGTGCCAGCAGCCCGGCGGGGGGCTCCTACAATGAGCAGTTCTTC
D gene: NA; clone size: NA; V gene: TRBV27; CDR3 length: 15; J gene: TRBJ2-1; CDR3 protein: CASSLGGSGYNEQFF; CDR3 DNA: TGTGCCAGCAGTTTAGGAGGTAGCGGCTACAATGAGCAGTTCTTC
D gene: TRBD1; clone size: NA; V gene: TRBV25-1; CDR3 length: 14; J gene: TRBJ2-1; CDR3 protein: CASSDLRQGNEQFF; CDR3 DNA: TGTGCCAGCAGTGATCTACGACAGGGCAATGAGCAGTTCTTC
D gene: TRBD1; clone size: once; V gene: TRBV5-5; CDR3 length: 15; J gene: TRBJ1-4; CDR3 protein: CASSTDRGREEKLFF; CDR3 DNA: TGTGCCAGCAGCACCGACAGGGGAAGAGAGGAAAAACTGTTTTTT